What follows are 13 T cell receptor beta chains derived from one specimen sequenced in a study of cytomegalovirus exposure and HLA in healthy donors. Clones were read by immunoSEQ multiplex PCR, and TCRdb kept only the in-frame ones, dropping some. The data show hundreds of thousands of clones, with about 90% seen just once and around 3.1% held by the top ten. The specimen was PBMCs. The receptors were sampled from a woman younger than 45 in good health and CMV-seronegative.

The table lists this clone with a count of one. V gene TRBV5-1 combines with J gene TRBJ1-2, with D maybe TRBD1 (5 bases). Trimming cost V 0 bases and J 7 bases, with 13 bases left between them. The CDR3 consists of 14 residues. Germline-derived CDR1 and CDR2 are SGHRS and YFSETQ. CDR3: CASSLGTTQGGYTF. The CDR3 coding sequence is TGCGCCAGCAGCTTGGGAACGACTCAGGGTGGCTACACCTTC.

The chain joins TRBV19 to TRBJ2-7, with 7 bases fitting TRBD2. The CDR3 is 15 residues long. The V gene end was trimmed by 4 bases and the J gene end by 3 bases; junction bases not matched to a gene: 9. Germline assignment: CDR1 LNHDA and CDR2 SQIVND (reference sequence). DNA of the CDR3: TGTGCCAGTAGTACCCGGACTAGATTAAACTACGAGCAGTACTTC. It translates to CASSTRTRLNYEQYF.

The chain combines TRBV7-6 with TRBJ2-5, with TRBD2 matching over 10 bases. V was clipped by 5 bases and J by 3 bases; unmatched bases: 3. This CDR3 comprises 14 residues. Germline CDR1 reads SGHVS; CDR2 reads FNYEAQ. The CDR3 loop reads CASSTGLAEETQYF. The CDR3 nucleotides are TGTGCCAGCAGCACCGGACTAGCGGAAGAGACCCAGTACTTC.

The rearrangement links TRBV4-1 to TRBJ2-1, with 8 bases aligning to TRBD2. Trimming at V came to 2 bases and at J to 6 bases, leaving 12 bases not matched to a gene. Per the germline V gene, CDR1 is MGHRA and CDR2 is YSYEKL. The CDR3 has 17 residues. In nucleotides, the CDR3 is TGCGCCAGCAGCCAATTAACCACAGCGGGAGCGGGCAATGAGCAGTTCTTC. Its translation is CASSQLTTAGAGNEQFF.

This clone appeared a few times. The V and J genes are TRBV28 and TRBJ1-1, with a tentative D call TRBD1 (5 bases). The V end lost 3 bases, the J end lost 8 bases, and 10 bases lay between the germline ends. CDR1 is MDHEN and CDR2 is SYDVKM in the germline V gene. CDR3 length equals 12 residues. CDR3 residues: CASSFWGREAFF. CDR3 coding DNA: TGTGCCAGCAGTTTCTGGGGCCGCGAAGCTTTCTTT.

The sample holds one count of this clone. The V gene is TRBV11-2, the J gene TRBJ2-2; D call uncertain. Germline assignment: CDR1 SGHAT and CDR2 FQNNGV. V lost 5 bases to trimming and J lost 4 bases, with 11 bases between them. This CDR3 has 14 amino acids. In nucleotides, the CDR3 is TGTGCCAGCAGCCCTCGATCGGGCACCGGGGAGCTGTTTTTT. Protein: CASSPRSGTGELFF.

This chain connects TRBV20-1 to TRBJ2-2; no clear D gene. The CDR3 sequence is 10 residues long. Germline V CDR1 and CDR2: DFQATT, SNEGSKA (reference sequence). V was shortened by 6 bases and J by 8 bases, with 7 bases between the two germline ends. The CDR3 DNA reads as TGCAGTGCGCCCGCTGGGGAGCTGTTTTTT. Translated: CSAPAGELFF.

This clone has just one count. The J gene is TRBJ2-7, the V gene TRBV11-2; 8 nucleotides align to TRBD2. J lost 5 bases, V lost 4 bases, and 13 bases had no gene match. Germline V gene data show CDR1 as SGHAT and CDR2 as FQNNGV. This CDR3 has 16 amino acids. This CDR3 reads CASSSAGTRGIHEQYF. The CDR3 DNA is TGTGCCAGCAGCTCGGCCGGGACTAGAGGGATCCACGAGCAGTACTTC.

The chain employs TRBV18 and TRBJ2-7; the match to TRBD1 covers 7 bases. This CDR3 contains 12 residues. J lost 6 bases, V lost 2 bases, and 1 base had no gene match. Germline V CDR1 and CDR2: KGHSH, LQKENI. The CDR3 loop reads CASSPDRVEQYF. The DNA for the CDR3 is TGTGCCAGCTCACCAGACAGGGTCGAGCAGTACTTC. Supplemented by reference TRBV18 and TRBJ2-7, the full variable domain reads NAGVMQNPRHLVRRRGQEARLRCSPMKGHSHVYWYRQLPEEGLKFMVYLQKENIIDESGMPKERFSAEFPKEGPSILRIQQVVRGDSAAYFCASSPDRVEQYFGPGTRLTVT.

The chain couples TRBV7-6 to TRBJ2-6; weak D call: TRBD1 (6 bases). The CDR3 spans 17 residues. Per the germline V gene, CDR1 is SGHVS and CDR2 is FNYEAQ. Trimming removed 3 bases from V and 0 bases from J, with 12 bases in between. DNA for the CDR3: TGTGCCAGCAGCTTGGGGGCGATGAACTCTGGGGCCAACGTCCTGACTTTC. Translation: CASSLGAMNSGANVLTF.

This clone was observed a handful of times. The chain couples TRBV7-3 to TRBJ2-1; D possibly corresponds to TRBD2 (5 bases). Germline V gene data show CDR1 as SGHTA and CDR2 as FQGTGA. V lost 5 bases and J 2 bases, leaving 13 bases between the germline ends. The CDR3 sequence is 15 residues long. In DNA, the CDR3 is TGTGCCAGCAGCCCTGAGAGGGCTACCTACAATGAGCAGTTCTTC. It is translated as CASSPERATYNEQFF.

Only one count was recorded for this clone. J is TRBJ1-1 and V is TRBV6-4; D is ambiguous. The V end was cut by 3 bases, the J end by 1 base, with 6 bases between. The germline CDR1 and CDR2 sequences are MRHNA and SNTAGT. This CDR3 is built from 13 residues. The CDR3 loop reads CASSEDTNTEAFF. DNA of the CDR3: TGTGCCAGCAGTGAGGATACGAACACTGAAGCTTTCTTT.

Notes on this clone: The same CDR3 can be traced to other DNA sequences in this sample. The chain carries TRBV20-1 and TRBJ2-3; D is unresolved. From germline, CDR1 is DFQATT and CDR2 SNEGSKA (reference sequence). This CDR3 contains 11 residues. Between the trimmed V and J ends, which lost 5 bases and 2 bases, there was a span of 5 bases. CDR3: CSASSTDTQYF. CDR3 nucleotide sequence: TGCAGTGCTTCGTCCACAGATACGCAGTATTTT.